This T cell receptor (beta chain) was profiled in a study of blood T cell repertoires in COVID-19 (dated by TCRdb to the early 2020s). Background on the whole study: The collaborator samples originated in the United States, Italy and Spain and spanned the acute and convalescent phases of COVID-19. The material from the prospective study consisted of cDNA or gDNA derived from T cells, B-cell-depleted T cells, or PBMCs. Subjects who had been exposed to COVID-19, were actively infected with it, or had recovered from it provided the deeply sampled blood TCRbeta repertoires that made up the dataset. The repertoires were released in a freely available public database intended as a resource for research on the immune response to SARS-CoV-2. Samples came from the ongoing ImmuneRACE study (first 160 participants) plus 1,254 subjects from 6 global collaborators. A de-identified subject ID, COVID-19 status, age in years and sex were almost always included in the sample metadata. HLA class I and class II types, where available, came from metadata supplied by the sample provider rather than from assay-based typing.

Whole blood was collected in K2EDTA tubes by collaborating institutions according to the institutions' own protocols. For TCRbeta analysis, collaborators shipped samples as frozen whole blood, isolated PBMCs, or DNA extracted from either of those sample types. The study at large found these results: How much clinical and demographic metadata was included differed by source and by participant, and the metadata was provided uncurated.

TCRbeta CDR3 regions were amplified from genomic DNA by means of the immunoSEQ Assay, a bias-controlled multiplex PCR. The study's own analysis went as follows. Within the assay, amplification of reference gene primers was used to estimate how many nucleated cells each sample contained. Sequence reads were collapsed and filtered to measure the absolute abundance of every unique TCRbeta CDR3 rearrangement. For each sample, productive Simpson clonality was calculated as the square root of Simpson's diversity index across productive rearrangements. The table was pulled from immuneACCESS by TCRdb, which kept in-frame rearrangements only. Such tables lose some clones; where checked, under half of the loss comes from unresolved V genes, and the rest has no known cause. Clone size and the V and J calls come from that table; the DNA yielded D and trimming. The sample table shows 85,000 to 130,000 clones, and under 90% are seen once. Jointly, the top ten make up 11% to 15% of the sample.

A distance of 13 bases separates the germline ends of V and J, which lose 1 base and 4 bases respectively. The germline V gene (reference sequence) supplies CDR1 LGHDT and CDR2 YNNKEL. Counted from cysteine to phenylalanine, this CDR3 has 15 amino acids. Kept here is only the CDR3 DNA, which spans 45 bases and is read in frame from base 1. As for this clone: What antigen it recognizes has not been identified. The sample holds no much larger clone one base away, and base qualities are not on file.

The specimen was peripheral blood. This chain joins TRBV3-1 (or the pseudogene TRBV3-2) to TRBJ1-1; TRBD1 is a weak D gene call, 6 bases matching. This receptor was obtained from a woman in her sixties or seventies with acute or convalescent COVID-19. This receptor has the CDR3 CASSQGYARGTEAFF. The base sequence is TGTGCCAGCAGCCAAGGATACGCCAGGGGCACTGAAGCTTTCTTT.